What follows describes a single T cell receptor (beta chain). Antigen unknown. Assay used: immunoSEQ multiplex PCR; TCRdb lists only in-frame clones, some missing. The sample records 100,000 to 120,000 clones, more than 70% being singletons. The data were obtained in a study of OX40 agonist ivuxolimab in advanced cancers. The wider study: Treatment received earlier with anti-PD-1, anti-PD-L1 or anti-CTLA-4 agents was allowed, and less than 45% had some. The study's findings and limits: The authors did not determine the antigen specificity of the expanded peripheral T cells. Averaging showed that CD8+ T cells had more expanded clones than CD4+ did.

The source material was CD4+ or CD8+ T cells sorted from blood, sampled in a trial of the OX40 agonist ivuxolimab. The TCR was taken from an adult with an advanced solid tumor such as melanoma, head and neck, liver or kidney cancer.

The CDR3 nucleotides are TGTGCCAGCAGCTTAGTAGTGGGTGAGCAGTTCTTC. Protein product: CASSLVVGEQFF. This sequence joins TRBV11-3 and TRBJ2-1; D ambiguous. The CDR3 is 12 amino acids. The germline V and J ends were trimmed by 1 base and 9 bases, with 7 bases remaining between them. CDR1 and CDR2 from the germline V gene are SGHNT and YENEEA.